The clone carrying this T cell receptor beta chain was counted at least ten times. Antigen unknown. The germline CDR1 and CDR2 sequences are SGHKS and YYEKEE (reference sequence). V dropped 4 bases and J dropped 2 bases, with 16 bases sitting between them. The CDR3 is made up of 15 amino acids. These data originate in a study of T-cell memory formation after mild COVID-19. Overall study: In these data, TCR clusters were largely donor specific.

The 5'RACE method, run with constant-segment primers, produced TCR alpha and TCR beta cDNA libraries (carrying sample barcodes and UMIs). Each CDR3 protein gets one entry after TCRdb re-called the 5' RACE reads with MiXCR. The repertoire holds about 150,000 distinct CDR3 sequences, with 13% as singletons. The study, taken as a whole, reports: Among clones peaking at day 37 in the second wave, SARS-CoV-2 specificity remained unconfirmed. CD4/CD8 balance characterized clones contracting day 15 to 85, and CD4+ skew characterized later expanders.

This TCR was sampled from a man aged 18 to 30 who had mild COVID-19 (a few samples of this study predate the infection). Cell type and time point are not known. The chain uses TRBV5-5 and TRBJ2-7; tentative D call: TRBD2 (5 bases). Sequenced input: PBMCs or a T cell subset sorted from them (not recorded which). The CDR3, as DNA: TGTGCCAGCAGCATGATTACGTCCGGGACCTACGAGCAGTACTTC. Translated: CASSMITSGTYEQYF.